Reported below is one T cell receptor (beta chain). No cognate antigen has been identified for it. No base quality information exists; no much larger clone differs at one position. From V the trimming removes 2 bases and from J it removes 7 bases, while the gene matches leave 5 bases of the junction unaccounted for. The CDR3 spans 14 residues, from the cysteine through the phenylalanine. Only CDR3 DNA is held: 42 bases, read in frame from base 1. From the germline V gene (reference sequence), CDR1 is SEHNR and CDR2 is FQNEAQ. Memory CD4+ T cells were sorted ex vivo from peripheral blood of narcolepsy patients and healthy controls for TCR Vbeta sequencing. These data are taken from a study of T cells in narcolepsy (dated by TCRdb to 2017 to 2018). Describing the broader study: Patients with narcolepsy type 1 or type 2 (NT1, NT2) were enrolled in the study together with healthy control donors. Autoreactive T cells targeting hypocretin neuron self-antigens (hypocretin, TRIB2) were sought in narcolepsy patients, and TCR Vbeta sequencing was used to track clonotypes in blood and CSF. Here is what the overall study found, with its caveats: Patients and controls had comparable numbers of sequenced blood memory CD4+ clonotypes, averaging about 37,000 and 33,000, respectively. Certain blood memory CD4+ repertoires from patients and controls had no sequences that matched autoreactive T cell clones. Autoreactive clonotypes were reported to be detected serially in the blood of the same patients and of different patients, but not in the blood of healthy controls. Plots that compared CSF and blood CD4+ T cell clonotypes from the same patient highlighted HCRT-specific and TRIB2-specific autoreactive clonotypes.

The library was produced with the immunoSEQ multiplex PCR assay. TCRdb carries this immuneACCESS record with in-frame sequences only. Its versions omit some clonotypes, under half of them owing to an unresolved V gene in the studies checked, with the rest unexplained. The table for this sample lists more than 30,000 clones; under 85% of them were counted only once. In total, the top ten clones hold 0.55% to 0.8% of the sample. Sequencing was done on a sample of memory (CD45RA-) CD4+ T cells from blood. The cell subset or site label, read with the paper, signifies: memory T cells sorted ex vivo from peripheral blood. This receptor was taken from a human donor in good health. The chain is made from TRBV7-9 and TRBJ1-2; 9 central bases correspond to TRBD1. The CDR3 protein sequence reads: CASSLSGTGFGYTF. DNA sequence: TGTGCCAGCAGCTTATCCGGGACAGGGTTTGGCTACACCTTC.